One and the same sample provided the 23 T cell receptor beta chains below, sequenced in a study of identical twins. TCRdb recomputed calls from the 5' RACE reads with MiXCR, one row per CDR3 protein. Of approximately 700,000 distinct CDR3 sequences detected, around 6% appear once; the ten largest clones hold about 1.8%. Source material: naive T cells sorted from blood. The receptors were sampled from a man aged 18 to 29 in good health.

This clonotype was counted at least ten times. The V and J genes are TRBV20-1 and TRBJ2-7, with D uncertain. V dropped 1 base and J dropped 0 bases, with 7 bases sitting between them. The V gene's germline CDR1 is DFQATT and CDR2 SNEGSKA (reference sequence). The CDR3 consists of 13 residues. CDR3 in amino acids: CSARAKSSYEQYV. The CDR3, as DNA: TGCAGTGCTAGAGCTAAGAGCTCCTACGAGCAGTACGTC.

This clonotype was detected many times. The genes are TRBV20-1 and TRBJ2-5; possibly TRBD1 for D (5 bases). The CDR3 loop spans 11 amino acids. Germline CDR1 and CDR2: DFQATT and SNEGSKA (reference sequence). V dropped 6 bases and J dropped 5 bases, with 10 bases sitting between them. CDR3 sequence reads: CSARQTETQYF. CDR3 coding DNA: TGCAGTGCCCGACAGACCGAGACCCAGTACTTC.

This clonotype has ten or more counts. The rearrangement links TRBV11-2 to TRBJ2-1, with D possibly TRBD1 on 6 matching bases. The germline V and J ends were trimmed by 1 base and 6 bases, with 10 bases remaining between them. The germline CDR1 and CDR2 sequences are SGHAT and FQNNGV. There are 14 residues in the CDR3. The CDR3 reads CASSLGGQRNEQFF. In DNA, the CDR3 is TGTGCCAGCAGCTTAGGTGGACAGCGCAATGAGCAGTTCTTC. The full variable domain, with the rest looked up from reference TRBV11-2 and TRBJ2-1, is EAGVAQSPRYKIIEKRQSVAFWCNPISGHATLYWYQQILGQGPKLLIQFQNNGVVDDSQLPKDRFSAERLKGVDSTLKIQPAKLEDSAVYLCASSLGGQRNEQFFGPGTRLTVL.

In its sample, this clonotype was seen a few times. This rearrangement joins TRBV27 to TRBJ2-7, with D perhaps given as TRBD1 or TRBD2 (5 bases each). The germline CDR1 and CDR2 sequences are MNHEY and SMNVEV (reference sequence). V was trimmed by 4 bases and J by 0 bases, leaving 16 bases between them. The CDR3 loop spans 16 amino acids. The CDR3 reads CASSSRGRDLSYEQYF. CDR3 in DNA: TGTGCCAGCAGTTCCAGAGGTCGGGACCTCTCCTACGAGCAGTACTTC.

This clonotype was recorded at least ten times. The V gene is TRBV28, the J gene TRBJ2-7, with 8 bases aligning to TRBD1. Looked up from germline, CDR1 is MDHEN and CDR2 is SYDVKM. J lost 5 bases, V lost 4 bases, and 4 bases had no gene match. CDR3 length: 13 residues. DNA of the CDR3: TGTGCCAGCAGTTCGGGACAGGCGGACGAGCAGTACTTC. This gives the protein CASSSGQADEQYF.

This clonotype has ten or more counts. This chain connects TRBV6-5 to TRBJ2-7; D gene ambiguous. V gave up 0 bases and J gave up 0 bases, with 9 bases separating them. The CDR3 covers 15 residues. CDR1 MNHEY and CDR2 SVGAGI come from the germline V gene. The chain's CDR3 is CASSYSPSSSYEQYF. Here the CDR3 DNA reads TGTGCCAGCAGTTACTCGCCTTCCAGCTCCTACGAGCAGTACTTC.

Many counts were recorded for this clonotype. CDR3 bases: TGCGCCAGCAGCCGGGAGGCCACCCAAGAGACCCAGTACTTC. It translates to CASSREATQETQYF. V usage is TRBV4-1 and J usage is TRBJ2-5; TRBD2 might be the D (6 bases). The CDR3 spans 14 residues. Trimming removed 4 bases from V and 1 base from J, with 10 bases in between. Germline values: CDR1 MGHRA, CDR2 YSYEKL.

Remarks on this clonotype: This may stem from a read error, because a much larger clone lies one nucleotide away. The chain has TRBV20-1 and TRBJ2-3; D is perhaps TRBD1 (6 bases). From germline, CDR1 is DFQATT and CDR2 SNEGSKA (reference sequence). The CDR3 length is 14 residues. The CDR3 reads CSARSGVGTNTQYF. The CDR3 DNA sequence: TGCAGTGCTAGGTCAGGGGTCGGCACAAATACGCAGTATTTT.

This clonotype has a count of ten or more. In DNA, the CDR3 is TGTGCCAGCGTAGGAGGGGGCGGTTCCTACGAGCAGTACGTC. Translation: CASVGGGGSYEQYV. J is TRBJ2-7 and V is TRBV27, with D perhaps TRBD1 (7 bases). The CDR3 loop spans 14 amino acids. The V end was cut by 8 bases, the J end by 1 base, with 15 bases between. The germline CDR1 and CDR2 sequences are MNHEY and SMNVEV (reference sequence).

Ten or more counts support this clonotype. The V gene is TRBV10-3, the J gene TRBJ2-5, with 11 bases lining up with TRBD2. Looked up from germline, CDR1 is ENHRY and CDR2 is SYGVKD. The junction had 6 bases not matched to a gene; V was cut back by 6 bases and J by 3 bases. This CDR3 region has 15 residues. This CDR3 reads CAISLGLADKETQYF. The CDR3 DNA follows: TGTGCCATCAGCCTGGGACTAGCGGACAAAGAGACCCAGTACTTC.

The table lists this clonotype with many counts. This sequence joins TRBV6-5 and TRBJ2-1; 13 bases agree with TRBD2. Trimming at V came to 5 bases and at J to 4 bases, leaving 11 bases not matched to a gene. Germline assignment: CDR1 MNHEY and CDR2 SVGAGI. This CDR3 spans 18 amino acids. The CDR3 is CASSHRPGTSGIYNEQFF. CDR3 nucleotides: TGTGCCAGCAGTCACCGGCCCGGGACTAGCGGGATATACAATGAGCAGTTCTTC.

This clonotype was recorded many times. This rearrangement joins TRBV6-2 or TRBV6-3 to TRBJ2-1; possibly TRBD1 or TRBD2 for D (5 bases each). CDR3 length: 15 amino acids. The germline gives CDR1 MNHEY, CDR2 SVGEGT. With 7 bases removed from V and 5 bases from J, the gap between germline ends came to 18 bases. The CDR3 nucleotides are TGTGCCAGCAAAACGGGACCTCACTTTAACAATGAGCAGTTCTTC. Its translation is CASKTGPHFNNEQFF.

This clonotype was picked up many times. V and J are TRBV9 and TRBJ2-1, with a weak D call TRBD2 (5 bases). The CDR3 length is 16 residues. Germline V gives CDR1 SGDLS, CDR2 YYNGEE. V was pared by 4 bases and J by 4 bases, with 18 bases between. The CDR3 loop is CASSFEDSLGYNEQFF. The CDR3 DNA reads as TGTGCCAGCAGCTTCGAGGACTCTTTGGGGTACAATGAGCAGTTCTTC. The full variable domain, completed using reference TRBV9 and TRBJ2-1, is DSGVTQTPKHLITATGQRVTLRCSPRSGDLSVYWYQQSLDQGLQFLIQYYNGEERAKGNILERFSAQQFPDLHSELNLSSLELGDSALYFCASSFEDSLGYNEQFFGPGTRLTVL.

This clonotype was seen many times. This chain connects TRBV20-1 to TRBJ2-3; 9 nucleotides line up with TRBD2. The J segment lost 5 bases and the V segment lost 2 bases, leaving 11 bases of the junction unmatched. This CDR3 region has 16 residues. From germline, CDR1 is DFQATT and CDR2 SNEGSKA (reference sequence). The CDR3 nucleotides read TGCAGTGCTAGACTAGCGGGAACCAACTTTCGAGATACGCAGTATTTT. Translated, it gives CSARLAGTNFRDTQYF.

This clonotype was found a few times. This chain links TRBV2 with TRBJ2-1, with 8 bases fitting TRBD2. J lost 1 base, V lost 3 bases, and 5 bases had no gene match. Germline CDR1 and CDR2: SNHLY and FYNNEI. This CDR3 contains 16 residues. This CDR3 is CASSEIAGTSYNEQFF. DNA of the CDR3: TGTGCCAGCAGTGAGATAGCGGGAACATCCTACAATGAGCAGTTCTTC.

This chain connects TRBV29-1 to TRBJ2-5; 7 nucleotides line up with TRBD1. This CDR3 is built from 13 residues. After removal of 7 bases from V and 2 bases from J, the junction contained 7 bases not matched to a gene. CDR1 is SQVTM, CDR2 ANQGSEA, per germline. The CDR3 DNA reads TGCAGCGCCTCCGGGACAGTTCAAGAGACCCAGTACTTC. Protein product: CSASGTVQETQYF.

This clonotype was observed many times. The chain joins TRBV12-3 or TRBV12-4 to TRBJ2-1; D not resolved. V gave up 6 bases and J gave up 4 bases, with 19 bases separating them. This CDR3 region has 16 residues. The CDR3 protein is CASRPALEVPYNEQFF. For the CDR3, the DNA is TGTGCCAGCAGACCCGCCCTAGAGGTCCCTTACAATGAGCAGTTCTTC.

Notes on this clonotype: With a much larger clone just one base away, this may be a read error. This is likely a read error, given that the CDR3 carries no conserved phenylalanine or tryptophan at its end. Here the CDR3 DNA reads TGCAGTCCTAACCTGAGGGGGGCGGAGACCCAGTACTCC. This translates into CSPNLRGAETQYS. The rearrangement links TRBV20-1 to TRBJ2-5, with D perhaps TRBD1 or TRBD2 (6 bases each). Trimming cost V 8 bases and J 5 bases, with 18 bases left between them. CDR1 is DFQATT and CDR2 is SNEGSKA in the germline V gene (reference sequence). The CDR3 extends over 13 amino acids.

This clonotype has at least ten counts. The chain combines TRBV12-3 or TRBV12-4 with TRBJ2-7, with TRBD1 matching 8 bases. V shed 3 bases and J 5 bases; nucleotides not matched to a gene: 6. The CDR3 is 14 amino acids. The CDR3 loop reads CASSLEDRAHEQYV. The CDR3 DNA follows: TGTGCCAGCAGTTTGGAGGACAGGGCCCACGAGCAGTACGTC.

This chain uses TRBV5-1 with TRBJ2-3; D is unresolved. Trimming shortened V by 4 bases and J by 0 bases, and 15 bases separated the two germline ends. This CDR3 contains 16 residues. CDR1 SGHRS and CDR2 YFSETQ come from the germline V gene. This CDR3 is CASSPYGRSSTDTQYF. The CDR3 DNA follows: TGCGCCAGCAGCCCCTACGGGCGATCTAGCACAGATACGCAGTATTTT. The complete variable domain, with remaining parts taken from reference TRBV5-1 and TRBJ2-3, reads KAGVTQTPRYLIKTRGQQVTLSCSPISGHRSVSWYQQTPGQGLQFLFEYFSETQRNKGNFPGRFSGRQFSNSRSEMNVSTLELGDSALYLCASSPYGRSSTDTQYFGPGTRLTVL.

This clonotype was found many times. This chain joins TRBV15 and TRBJ2-7; D is unresolved. Germline V gives CDR1 LNHNV, CDR2 YYDKDF (reference sequence). The CDR3 is made up of 12 amino acids. Trimming left V 5 bases short and J 3 bases short, with 8 bases between. Here the CDR3 reads CATSEGYYEQYF. The CDR3 DNA is TGTGCCACCAGCGAAGGATACTACGAGCAGTACTTC.

This chain links TRBV30 with TRBJ2-3; D unclear. Germline lookup yields CDR1 GTSNPN and CDR2 SVGIG (reference sequence). The CDR3 is 13 amino acids. Trimming pared 2 bases from V and 4 bases from J, leaving 10 bases between. The CDR3 reads CAWSLNVPDTQYF. The CDR3 DNA follows: TGTGCCTGGAGTCTAAACGTCCCAGATACGCAGTATTTT.

This clonotype occurred many times. The V and J genes are TRBV11-2 and TRBJ2-7; D is undetermined. The CDR3 consists of 12 residues. Deletions cut 5 bases from V and 5 bases from J, with 10 bases between. Germline V gives CDR1 SGHAT, CDR2 FQNNGV. The CDR3 is CASSQSRDEQYV. Here the CDR3 DNA reads TGTGCCAGCAGCCAATCAAGGGACGAGCAGTACGTC.